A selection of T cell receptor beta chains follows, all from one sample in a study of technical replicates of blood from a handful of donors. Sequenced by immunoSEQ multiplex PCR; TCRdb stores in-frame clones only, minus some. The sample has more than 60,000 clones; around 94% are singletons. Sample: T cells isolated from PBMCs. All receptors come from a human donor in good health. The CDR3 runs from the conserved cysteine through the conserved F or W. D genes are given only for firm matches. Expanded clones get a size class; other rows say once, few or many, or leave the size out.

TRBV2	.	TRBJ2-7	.	TGTGCCAGCAGTGAAGCGCTTCGCCCTAGCGTCAACTACGAGCAGTACTTC	CASSEALRPSVNYEQYF
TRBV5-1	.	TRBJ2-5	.	TGCGCCAGCAGCTTGGATCCAACCAGGGGAGAGACCCAGTACTTC	CASSLDPTRGETQYF
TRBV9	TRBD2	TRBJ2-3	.	TGTGCCAGCAGCGTAGAAAGGGAAGCGGGAGAATCAGATACGCAGTATTTT	CASSVEREAGESDTQYF
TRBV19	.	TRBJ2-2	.	TGTGCCAGTAGCGCCCTGAGCGTCGCGAACACCGGGGAGCTGTTTTTT	CASSALSVANTGELFF
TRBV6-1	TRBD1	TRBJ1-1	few	TGTGCCAGCAGTGAAGGGTGGGACAGGGAGGTAATGGAGGAAGCTTTCTTT	CASSEGWDREVMEEAFF
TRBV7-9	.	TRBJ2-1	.	TGTGCCAGCAGCCATAGGGCCAGGACAAACAATGAGCAGTTCTTC	CASSHRARTNNEQFF
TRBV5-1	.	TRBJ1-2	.	TGCGCCAGCAGCTTTGGGGAGGCCCCTTGGGGCTACACCTTC	CASSFGEAPWGYTF
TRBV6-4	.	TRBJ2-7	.	TGTGCCAGCAGTCCACTCGGGGGCTACGAGCAGTACTTC	CASSPLGGYEQYF
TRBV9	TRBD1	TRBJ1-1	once	TGTGCCAGCAGCCTTGGGACAGGGGGTAAGGGCACTGAAGCTTTCTTT	CASSLGTGGKGTEAFF
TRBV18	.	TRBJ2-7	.	TGTGCCAGCTCACCTCCAGGGTCCTCCTACGAGCAGTACTTC	CASSPPGSSYEQYF
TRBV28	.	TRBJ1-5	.	TGTGCCAGCATCGCAGGGTATAGTCAGCCCCAGCATTTT	CASIAGYSQPQHF
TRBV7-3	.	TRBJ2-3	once	TGTGCCAGCAGCTTAGTCGGGTTAAGCACAGATACGCAGTATTTT	CASSLVGLSTDTQYF
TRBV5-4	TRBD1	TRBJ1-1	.	TGTGCCAGCAGTAACAGGGGTAACACTGAAGCTTTCTTT	CASSNRGNTEAFF
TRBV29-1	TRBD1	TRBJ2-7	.	TGCAGCGTTCCGATGGGGACAGTAGAATCCGAGCAGTACTTC	CSVPMGTVESEQYF
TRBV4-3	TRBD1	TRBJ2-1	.	TGCGCCAGCAGCCAAGATCTCATTGGACAGGGGGTGAATGAGCAGTTCTTC	CASSQDLIGQGVNEQFF
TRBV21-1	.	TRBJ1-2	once	TGTGCCAGCAGAGGGACAGGGACCGACTATGGCTACACCTTC	CASRGTGTDYGYTF
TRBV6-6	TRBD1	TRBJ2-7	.	TGTGCCAGCAGTTACCGGGACAGTCCTTACGAGCAGTACTTC	CASSYRDSPYEQYF
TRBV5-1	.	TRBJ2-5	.	TGCGCCAGCAGCTTGGGTCTACAGGTCCAAGAGACCCAGTACTTC	CASSLGLQVQETQYF
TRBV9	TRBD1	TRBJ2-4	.	TGTGCCAGCAGCGAGGGACAGGGTGCTCTCATTCAGTACTTC	CASSEGQGALIQYF
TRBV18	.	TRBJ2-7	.	TGTGCCAGCTCACCACCGGGGGCAGAGTTCTACGAGCAGTACTTC	CASSPPGAEFYEQYF
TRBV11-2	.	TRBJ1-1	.	TGTGCCAGCAGCCTACAAGTCCCGGGGACTGAAGCTTTCTTT	CASSLQVPGTEAFF
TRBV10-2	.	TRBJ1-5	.	TGCGCCAGCAGCCGGGACAAAAGCAATCAGCCCCAGCATTTT	CASSRDKSNQPQHF
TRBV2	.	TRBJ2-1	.	TGTGCCAGCAGAGTAAGGGGGTCTAACAATGAGCAGTTCTTC	CASRVRGSNNEQFF
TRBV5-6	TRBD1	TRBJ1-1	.	TGTGCCAGCAGCTACCAACAGGGGGGAAGAACTGAAGCTTTCTTT	CASSYQQGGRTEAFF
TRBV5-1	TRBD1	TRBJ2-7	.	TGCGCCAAGTACCGGGACAGGGGAATCCCTCCCTCTTGGGAGCAGTACTTC	CAKYRDRGIPPSWEQYF